This paragraph covers one T cell receptor beta chain sequence. Its antigen has not been determined. It has no much larger one-base neighbor in the sample; base qualities were not kept. This record belongs to a study of T cell changes during pregnancy in multiple sclerosis (dated by TCRdb to between 2018 and 2021). The study in broad terms: Changes in the T cell repertoire over the course of pregnancy were examined in this study in women with multiple sclerosis.

From the cysteine up to the phenylalanine, the CDR3 has a length of 16 residues. The only DNA kept is the CDR3, 48 bases in frame from the first base. The germline V and J ends show losses of 0 bases and 6 bases respectively, and no gene match explains 4 bases of the junction. The germline V gene yields LGHNA for CDR1 and YNFKEQ for CDR2. Libraries came from the immunoSEQ multiplex PCR assay. What TCRdb holds here is the immuneACCESS table cut down to in-frame rearrangements. Part of the clones is not present; checked against another copy, under half of the missing clones reflect an unresolved V gene, and the others are unexplained. The sample profile shows tens of thousands of clones; 93% of them were found once. Around 2% of the sample comes from the top ten.

This receptor was identified in a female donor with multiple sclerosis, enrolled in a pregnancy study. This receptor chain uses TRBV4-2 and TRBJ1-6; 8 nucleotides in the junction match TRBD1. The input for sequencing was peripheral blood, taken in the second trimester of pregnancy. The DNA sequence is given as TGTGCCAGCAGCCAAGATCCGACAGGGGTTAATTCACCCCTCCACTTT. It specifies CASSQDPTGVNSPLHF.